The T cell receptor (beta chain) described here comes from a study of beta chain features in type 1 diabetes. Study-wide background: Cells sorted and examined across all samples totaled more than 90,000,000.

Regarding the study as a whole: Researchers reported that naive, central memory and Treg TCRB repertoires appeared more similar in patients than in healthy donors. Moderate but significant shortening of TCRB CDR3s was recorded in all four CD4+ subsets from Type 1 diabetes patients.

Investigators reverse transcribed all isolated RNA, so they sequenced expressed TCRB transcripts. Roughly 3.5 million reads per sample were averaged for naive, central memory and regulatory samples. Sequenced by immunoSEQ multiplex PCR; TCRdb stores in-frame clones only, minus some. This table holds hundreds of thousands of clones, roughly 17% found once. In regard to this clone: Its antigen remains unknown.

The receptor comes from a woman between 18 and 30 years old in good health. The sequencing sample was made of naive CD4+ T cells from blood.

CDR3 protein: CASSYETAINYGYTF. Written as DNA, the CDR3 is TGTGCCAGCAGCTACGAGACAGCCATCAACTATGGCTACACCTTC. The chain joins TRBV7-9 to TRBJ1-2, with TRBD1 as a possible D gene (5 bases). Germline assignment: CDR1 SEHNR and CDR2 FQNEAQ (reference sequence). Between the trimmed V and J ends, which lost 4 bases and 2 bases, there was a span of 14 bases. The CDR3 consists of 15 residues.